This TCR beta chain was recorded in a study of vaccination and CD4 T cells after COVID-19. Trimming removed 6 bases from V and 0 bases from J, with 11 bases in between. This CDR3 spans 14 amino acids. Germline V gene data show CDR1 as ENHRY and CDR2 as SYGVKD. This sample's treatment: approximately 9-day PBMC culture with coronavirus spike peptide pools or control peptides (ViraFEST assay). With the Oncomine TCR Beta short-read assay, DNA from cultured CD4+ T cells was sequenced. TCRdb called the PCR reads again in MiXCR, with one record for every CDR3 protein. Of about 21,000 distinct CDR3 sequences in the sample, approximately 44% are singletons; the top ten hold approximately 19%. This clonotype is classed as medium-sized (0.01 to 0.1%). As yet, its antigen is unknown.

The material was CD4+ T cells from blood, cultured in vitro, obtained before SARS-CoV-2 vaccination. The V gene is TRBV10-3, the J gene TRBJ1-2, with no clear D. The sequence derives from a human donor who received a COVID-19 vaccine. The chain's CDR3 is CAIRGSSANYGYTF. The CDR3 coding sequence is TGTGCCATCAGAGGGTCTTCCGCTAACTATGGCTACACCTTC.